Listed below are T cell receptor beta chains from one sample, sequenced in a study of cytomegalovirus exposure and HLA in healthy donors. Produced via immunoSEQ multiplex PCR; TCRdb's table is partial and in-frame only. The data show some 130,000 clones, more than 70% seen once. Specimen: PBMCs. These receptors were obtained from a human donor in good health. The CDR3 runs from the conserved cysteine through the conserved F or W. D genes are given only for firm matches. The size of a clone is reported for some rows only, either as once, few or many, or as a class for expanded clones.

J gene: TRBJ2-2; clone size: NA; D gene: NA; V gene: TRBV7-2; CDR3 DNA: TGTGCCAGCAGCGTCATTAGCGACACCGGGGAGCTGTTTTTT; CDR3 protein: CASSVISDTGELFF
J gene: TRBJ2-7; clone size: NA; D gene: NA; V gene: TRBV4-3; CDR3 DNA: TGCGCCAGCAACTCTCCGGGGCGGGGAGACTCGCACGAGCAGTACTTC; CDR3 protein: CASNSPGRGDSHEQYF
J gene: TRBJ2-4; clone size: NA; D gene: TRBD2; V gene: TRBV9; CDR3 DNA: TGTGCCAGCAGCAAAACTAGCGGGGGAAACATTCAGTACTTC; CDR3 protein: CASSKTSGGNIQYF
J gene: TRBJ2-1; clone size: NA; D gene: TRBD1; V gene: TRBV7-9; CDR3 DNA: TGTGCCAGCAGCCCTTTACCCGGAGGACAGGGGGCGTTCCATGAGCAGTTCTTC; CDR3 protein: CASSPLPGGQGAFHEQFF
J gene: TRBJ1-2; clone size: NA; D gene: TRBD1; V gene: TRBV5-1; CDR3 DNA: TGCGCCAGCAGCTTGGCACAGGGGGCAGGTGGCTACACCTTC; CDR3 protein: CASSLAQGAGGYTF
J gene: TRBJ1-4; clone size: NA; D gene: TRBD1; V gene: TRBV11-2; CDR3 DNA: TGTGCCAGCAGATGGACAGGGAGGACTGAAAAACTGTTTTTT; CDR3 protein: CASRWTGRTEKLFF
J gene: TRBJ2-7; clone size: NA; D gene: TRBD2; V gene: TRBV11-2; CDR3 DNA: TGTGCCAGCAGCTTAGCGGGAGGGGGATCCTACGAGCAGTACTTC; CDR3 protein: CASSLAGGGSYEQYF
J gene: TRBJ2-7; clone size: NA; D gene: TRBD2; V gene: TRBV27; CDR3 DNA: TGTGCCAGCAGTCTGGGACTAGCGACCTACGAGCAGTACTTC; CDR3 protein: CASSLGLATYEQYF
J gene: TRBJ2-1; clone size: NA; D gene: TRBD2; V gene: TRBV7-9; CDR3 DNA: TGTGCCAGCAGCCCGTCTAGCGGGGGTTCCAATGAGCAGTTCTTC; CDR3 protein: CASSPSSGGSNEQFF
J gene: TRBJ1-2; clone size: once; D gene: NA; V gene: TRBV6-5; CDR3 DNA: TGTGCCAGCAGACCAGGGCAGAGGTATGGCTACACCTTC; CDR3 protein: CASRPGQRYGYTF
J gene: TRBJ2-7; clone size: NA; D gene: NA; V gene: TRBV7-3; CDR3 DNA: TGTTCCAGCAGCTTAAATCCGGCCTACGAGCAGTACTTC; CDR3 protein: CSSSLNPAYEQYF
J gene: TRBJ1-5; clone size: few; D gene: TRBD1; V gene: TRBV10-3; CDR3 DNA: TGTGCCACACGTCCCGGGACAGAAGAGCCCCAGCATTTT; CDR3 protein: CATRPGTEEPQHF
J gene: TRBJ2-1; clone size: NA; D gene: TRBD2; V gene: TRBV5-5; CDR3 DNA: TGTGCCAGCAGCCTTGGAGCTAGCGGGGGGCTTAATGAGCAGTTCTTC; CDR3 protein: CASSLGASGGLNEQFF
J gene: TRBJ1-2; clone size: NA; D gene: NA; V gene: TRBV5-8; CDR3 DNA: TGTGCCAGCAGCTTGCGTGTGCTGTTATGGAGCTATGGCTACACCTTC; CDR3 protein: CASSLRVLLWSYGYTF
J gene: TRBJ1-2; clone size: NA; D gene: TRBD1; V gene: TRBV6-1; CDR3 DNA: TGTGCCAGCAGTGAATCCGGGCCAGGGGGCTCTGCCTATGGCTACACCTTC; CDR3 protein: CASSESGPGGSAYGYTF
J gene: TRBJ2-7; clone size: once; D gene: TRBD2; V gene: TRBV5-6; CDR3 DNA: TGTGCCAGCAAGGGACTAGCGTCCTACGAGCAGTACTTC; CDR3 protein: CASKGLASYEQYF
J gene: TRBJ1-5; clone size: NA; D gene: NA; V gene: TRBV19; CDR3 DNA: TGTGCCAGTAGTATAGATCAGGGGATCCCCAATCAGCCCCAGCATTTT; CDR3 protein: CASSIDQGIPNQPQHF
J gene: TRBJ2-1; clone size: few; D gene: NA; V gene: TRBV11-3; CDR3 DNA: TGTGCCAGCAGCCCCTTTAGAACCTCCCGGTACAATGAGCAGTTCTTC; CDR3 protein: CASSPFRTSRYNEQFF
J gene: TRBJ2-7; clone size: NA; D gene: NA; V gene: TRBV27; CDR3 DNA: TGTGCCAGCAGTCCCCAGGGTTACCTCTCCTACGAGCAGTACTTC; CDR3 protein: CASSPQGYLSYEQYF
J gene: TRBJ2-1; clone size: few; D gene: NA; V gene: TRBV5-1; CDR3 DNA: TGCGCCAGCAGCTTGGAGCCCAATAATGAGCAGTTCTTC; CDR3 protein: CASSLEPNNEQFF
J gene: TRBJ2-5; clone size: NA; D gene: NA; V gene: TRBV7-2; CDR3 DNA: TGTGCCAGCAGCTTAGACCTCCAGGGCCAAGAGACCCAGTACTTC; CDR3 protein: CASSLDLQGQETQYF
J gene: TRBJ2-1; clone size: once; D gene: TRBD1; V gene: TRBV28; CDR3 DNA: TGTGCCAGCCGGGACAGGGCCGGAGGTGAGCAGTTCTTC; CDR3 protein: CASRDRAGGEQFF
J gene: TRBJ2-3; clone size: NA; D gene: NA; V gene: TRBV4-2; CDR3 DNA: TGTGCCAGCAGCCAAGCAAGCTTTGGCGGCTCCTCGGATGATACGCAGTATTTT; CDR3 protein: CASSQASFGGSSDDTQYF
J gene: TRBJ2-7; clone size: NA; D gene: NA; V gene: TRBV5-4; CDR3 DNA: TGTGCCAGCAGACCTAAGGGGGCCTACGAGCAGTACTTC; CDR3 protein: CASRPKGAYEQYF
J gene: TRBJ1-4; clone size: NA; D gene: TRBD1; V gene: TRBV18; CDR3 DNA: TGTGCCAGCTCACCGGGACTATCGGGACAGGGGGCTTTATGGACTAATGAAAAACTGTTTTTT; CDR3 protein: CASSPGLSGQGALWTNEKLFF
J gene: TRBJ2-3; clone size: NA; D gene: TRBD2; V gene: TRBV19; CDR3 DNA: TGTGCCAGCTCAGCGGGGTTCGCAGATACGCAGTATTTT; CDR3 protein: CASSAGFADTQYF
J gene: TRBJ2-3; clone size: NA; D gene: NA; V gene: TRBV10-1; CDR3 DNA: TGCGCCAGCAGTGGGGGGACTGACGGAGATACGCAGTATTTT; CDR3 protein: CASSGGTDGDTQYF
J gene: TRBJ2-1; clone size: few; D gene: TRBD2; V gene: TRBV7-6; CDR3 DNA: TGTGCCAGCAGCTTAGAGACAGTGGGACTAGCGGACAATGAGCAGTTCTTC; CDR3 protein: CASSLETVGLADNEQFF
J gene: TRBJ2-3; clone size: NA; D gene: NA; V gene: TRBV5-1; CDR3 DNA: TGCGCCAGCAGCTTAGGGGAAGCTAGCACAGATACGCAGTATTTT; CDR3 protein: CASSLGEASTDTQYF
J gene: TRBJ1-5; clone size: few; D gene: TRBD1; V gene: TRBV4-1; CDR3 DNA: TGCGCCAGCAGCCCCCCGAGACAGGGGGCGGATCAGCCCCAGCATTTT; CDR3 protein: CASSPPRQGADQPQHF
J gene: TRBJ2-1; clone size: NA; D gene: TRBD2; V gene: TRBV7-3; CDR3 DNA: TGTGCCAGCAGCTCCGAACTAGCGGGGGGGTACAATGAGCAGTTCTTC; CDR3 protein: CASSSELAGGYNEQFF
J gene: TRBJ2-2; clone size: NA; D gene: NA; V gene: TRBV5-6; CDR3 DNA: TGTGCCAGCAGCTCCGGACAGAGCGCGAACACCGGGGAGCTGTTTTTT; CDR3 protein: CASSSGQSANTGELFF
J gene: TRBJ1-5; clone size: NA; D gene: TRBD1; V gene: TRBV2; CDR3 DNA: TGTGCCAGCAGTTGGACAGGCTCAAATCAGCCCCAGCATTTT; CDR3 protein: CASSWTGSNQPQHF
J gene: TRBJ2-5; clone size: NA; D gene: TRBD2; V gene: TRBV27; CDR3 DNA: TGTGCCAGCACCTTAATAGCGGGGGGGCGGGAGACCCAGTACTTC; CDR3 protein: CASTLIAGGRETQYF
J gene: TRBJ1-1; clone size: few; D gene: NA; V gene: TRBV4-1; CDR3 DNA: TGCGCCAGCAGCCTAAGCCAACAGGGTTTTTGGGAGGGAGCTTTCTTT; CDR3 protein: CASSLSQQGFWEGAFF
J gene: TRBJ2-7; clone size: NA; D gene: TRBD2; V gene: TRBV4-1; CDR3 DNA: TGCGCCAGCAGCCAATCTGCTAGCGGGGGAATCACCTACGAGCAGTACTTC; CDR3 protein: CASSQSASGGITYEQYF
J gene: TRBJ1-4; clone size: NA; D gene: NA; V gene: TRBV28; CDR3 DNA: TGTGCCAGCAGTTTCGCAGGTGAAGATGAAAAACTGTTTTTT; CDR3 protein: CASSFAGEDEKLFF
J gene: TRBJ1-2; clone size: NA; D gene: TRBD1; V gene: TRBV29-1; CDR3 DNA: TGCAGCGTTGAATCGACAGGGGGCGAGGGCTACACCTTC; CDR3 protein: CSVESTGGEGYTF
J gene: TRBJ2-1; clone size: NA; D gene: TRBD2; V gene: TRBV5-1; CDR3 DNA: TGCGCCAGCAGCTTGGGGAGCGGGGGGGTCCCCGATGAGCAGTTCTTC; CDR3 protein: CASSLGSGGVPDEQFF
J gene: TRBJ2-7; clone size: NA; D gene: TRBD1; V gene: TRBV10-1; CDR3 DNA: TGCGCCAGCAGGCCCGTGCTATACAGGGGGGACTACGAGCAGTACTTC; CDR3 protein: CASRPVLYRGDYEQYF
J gene: TRBJ1-2; clone size: NA; D gene: NA; V gene: TRBV2; CDR3 DNA: TGTGCCAGCAGCGTTTGGACAGAAACTAAACACTATGGCTACACCTTC; CDR3 protein: CASSVWTETKHYGYTF